Below are 31 T cell receptor beta chains sequenced from a single sample in a study of T cell changes during pregnancy in multiple sclerosis. Profiling relied on immunoSEQ multiplex PCR, and the TCRdb table lists in-frame clones only, not all of them. The sample carries some 37,000 clones, 88% recorded once. The sequencing used CD4+ T cells from peripheral blood mononuclear cells, collected before pregnancy. The receptors stem from a female donor with multiple sclerosis, enrolled in a pregnancy study.

The CDR3, as DNA: TGTGCTAGTGGTAGTGGGACTAGACCTTCTGATGAGCAGTTCTTC. Translating gives CASGSGTRPSDEQFF. J is TRBJ2-1 and V is TRBV12-5; 8 bases line up with TRBD2. The germline CDR1 and CDR2 sequences are LGHNT and FRNRAP. The CDR3 loop spans 15 amino acids. After removal of 5 bases from V and 8 bases from J, the junction contained 11 bases not matched to a gene.

The J gene is TRBJ2-2, the V gene TRBV4-3, with a possible D match to TRBD2 (6 bases). CDR3 length: 18 amino acids. Germline V gene lookup returns CDR1 LGHNA and CDR2 YSLEER. V was trimmed by 0 bases and J by 4 bases, leaving 18 bases between them. The CDR3 sequence is CASSQESIGGTFTGELFF. Written as DNA, the CDR3 is TGCGCCAGCAGCCAAGAGAGTATCGGGGGAACGTTCACCGGGGAGCTGTTTTTT.

The rearrangement links TRBV27 to TRBJ2-1, with 7 positions matching TRBD1. CDR1 is MNHEY and CDR2 is SMNVEV in the germline V gene (reference sequence). V gave up 6 bases and J gave up 2 bases; unmatched junction bases: 16. The length of the CDR3 is 18 residues. The CDR3, as DNA: TGTGCCAGCAGCCCATTTTTGAGTACAGGGGCTACCTACAATGAGCAGTTCTTC. Residues: CASSPFLSTGATYNEQFF.

The chain joins TRBV5-5 to TRBJ2-2; 9 bases fit TRBD1. Germline CDR1 SGHKS, CDR2 YYEKEE (reference sequence). The CDR3 is made up of 15 amino acids. V shed 4 bases, J shed 4 bases, and the junction held 5 bases outside the gene matches. The CDR3 bases are TGTGCCAGCAGCGCACAGGGGGCCGGCACCGGGGAGCTGTTTTTT. It yields the protein CASSAQGAGTGELFF.

J is TRBJ2-1 and V is TRBV6-6; a weak D match, TRBD2 (6 bases). In germline, CDR1 is MNHNY, CDR2 SVGAGI (reference sequence). Between the trimmed V and J ends, which lost 8 bases and 6 bases, there was a span of 14 bases. This CDR3 is built from 13 residues. The CDR3 loop reads CASSGATVNEQFF. In nucleotides, the CDR3 is TGTGCCAGCTCGGGAGCGACCGTCAATGAGCAGTTCTTC.

The gene calls are TRBV12-5 and TRBJ2-6, with 7 bases fitting TRBD1. The CDR3 sequence is 17 residues long. CDR1 LGHNT and CDR2 FRNRAP come from the germline V gene. The J segment lost 0 bases and the V segment lost 7 bases, leaving 9 bases of the junction unmatched. The CDR3 is CASARQGYISGANVLTF. CDR3 in DNA: TGTGCTAGTGCACGACAGGGTTACATCTCTGGGGCCAACGTCCTGACTTTC.

This clone was observed a single time. The V and J genes are TRBV7-2 and TRBJ2-7, with 8 positions matching TRBD1. CDR3 length equals 15 residues. Germline CDR1 reads SGHTA; CDR2 reads FQGNSA. Trimming cost V 2 bases and J 2 bases; bases outside gene matches: 5. CDR3 DNA sequence: TGTGCCAGCAGCTTAACGGGGACAGGTCCCTACGAGCAGTACTTC. Translation: CASSLTGTGPYEQYF.

This clone has just a few counts. This CDR3 reads CASSARSGQGFGETQYF. The CDR3 DNA sequence: TGTGCCAGCAGTGCCCGATCGGGACAGGGGTTCGGAGAGACCCAGTACTTC. The chain joins TRBV6-1 to TRBJ2-5, with TRBD1 matching 10 bases. Germline values: CDR1 MNHNS, CDR2 SASEGT. V was clipped by 4 bases and J by 4 bases; unmatched bases: 12. The CDR3 contains 17 residues.

This clone occurred a few times. This rearrangement joins TRBV5-4 to TRBJ2-3, with D possibly TRBD2 on 7 matching bases. The CDR3 runs to 15 residues. The germline V gene has CDR1 SGHNT and CDR2 YYREEE (reference sequence). The ends were cut back, 4 bases at V and 5 bases at J, with 17 bases in the middle. CDR3 DNA sequence: TGTGCCAGCAGCGGGAGGGGCGGGGGCGGAGATACGCAGTATTTT. It is translated as CASSGRGGGGDTQYF.

This chain joins TRBV6-5 and TRBJ2-5; a weak D match, TRBD1 (5 bases). CDR1 MNHEY and CDR2 SVGAGI come from the germline V gene. The CDR3 contains 16 residues. Trimming cost V 4 bases and J 1 base, with 16 bases left between them. CDR3 DNA: TGTGCCAGCAGTTTCACAGGAACCGGTCGCCAAGAGACCCAGTACTTC. It codes for CASSFTGTGRQETQYF.

This chain joins TRBV29-1 and TRBJ2-1; 7 nucleotides line up with TRBD2. V was clipped by 6 bases and J by 1 base; unmatched bases: 6. The germline gives CDR1 SQVTM, CDR2 ANQGSEA. This CDR3 spans 14 amino acids. CDR3 protein: CSVRAGESYNEQFF. The CDR3 coding sequence is TGCAGCGTCCGGGCGGGGGAGTCCTACAATGAGCAGTTCTTC.

This clone was recorded once. V and J are TRBV30 and TRBJ2-3; TRBD1 aligns across 9 bases. Germline CDR1 and CDR2: GTSNPN and SVGIG (reference sequence). There are 15 residues in the CDR3. After removal of 0 bases from V and 2 bases from J, the junction contained 3 bases not matched to a gene. The CDR3 region has the DNA TGTGCCTGGAGTGTGGGACAGGGACCCACAGATACGCAGTATTTT. It translates to CAWSVGQGPTDTQYF.

The rearrangement links TRBV7-8 to TRBJ2-2, with D maybe TRBD1 (7 bases). The germline V and J ends were trimmed by 5 bases and 5 bases, with 12 bases remaining between them. Germline V gives CDR1 SGHVS, CDR2 FQNEAQ. This CDR3 is built from 14 residues. The CDR3 region has the DNA TGTGCCAGCAGCCAGGGGGGCGGGACCGGGGAGCTGTTTTTT. Amino acid sequence: CASSQGGGTGELFF.

A word on this clone: This same CDR3 is encoded by further DNA sequences in the sample. V usage is TRBV6-1 and J usage is TRBJ2-1, with D tentatively TRBD2 (6 bases). The CDR3 spans 15 residues. CDR1 is MNHNS, CDR2 SASEGT, per germline. Trimming removed 1 base from V and 2 bases from J, with 9 bases in between. The CDR3 region has the DNA TGTGCCAGCAGTGAAGGCGGGACCACCTACAATGAGCAGTTCTTC. Protein product: CASSEGGTTYNEQFF.

This chain links TRBV4-2 with TRBJ2-7; 7 nucleotides agree with TRBD2. Germline V gene sequence: CDR1 LGHNA, CDR2 YNFKEQ. CDR3 length: 15 residues. Trimming took 4 bases from V and 4 from J; bases not matched to a gene: 10. The CDR3, as DNA: TGTGCCAGCAGCCTCCGACTAGCAGCGTTGTACGAGCAGTACTTC. As protein: CASSLRLAALYEQYF.

Points on this clone: Additional DNA sequences in this sample encode the identical CDR3. This rearrangement joins TRBV18 to TRBJ2-1; 10 bases are shared with TRBD1. V was pared by 0 bases and J by 2 bases, with 1 base of the junction left unmatched. CDR3 length equals 16 residues. CDR1 and CDR2 from the germline V gene are KGHSH and LQKENI. CDR3 amino acids: CASSPPGQGAYNEQFF. The CDR3 DNA is TGTGCCAGCTCACCACCAGGACAGGGGGCCTACAATGAGCAGTTCTTC.

The chain combines TRBV28 with TRBJ2-1; 8 bases agree with TRBD1. Per the germline V gene, CDR1 is MDHEN and CDR2 is SYDVKM. Unmatched junction bases numbered 5, after V lost 5 bases and J lost 8 bases. This CDR3 has 13 amino acids. The DNA for the CDR3 is TGTGCCAGCAGTCGACAGGGGCAGGATGAGCAGTTCTTC. The encoded protein is CASSRQGQDEQFF.

Turning to this clone: This sample also contains other DNA sequences that code for the same CDR3. The chain uses TRBV11-2 and TRBJ1-1; weak D call: TRBD1 (6 bases). The CDR3 runs to 13 residues. Germline V gene sequence: CDR1 SGHAT, CDR2 FQNNGV. Trimming took off 4 bases at V and 3 bases at J, with 9 bases between the two ends. Here the CDR3 reads CASSSQGDTEAFF. The CDR3 DNA follows: TGTGCCAGCAGCTCACAGGGAGACACTGAAGCTTTCTTT.

The V call is TRBV30, the J call TRBJ2-3, with 8 bases identical to TRBD2. The CDR3 extends over 15 amino acids. V gave up 1 base and J gave up 2 bases; unmatched junction bases: 5. In germline, CDR1 is GTSNPN, CDR2 SVGIG (reference sequence). DNA of the CDR3: TGTGCCTGGAGTGGTCTAGCGGGCCACACAGATACGCAGTATTTT. This sequence encodes CAWSGLAGHTDTQYF.

The chain recombines TRBV28 with TRBJ2-7; D may be TRBD2 (5 bases). V lost 3 bases and J lost 6, with 18 bases in between. The CDR3 length is 15 residues. Germline V gene lookup returns CDR1 MDHEN and CDR2 SYDVKM. CDR3 nucleotide sequence: TGTGCCAGCAGTTTGGGGAGCAGAACGATGTCCGAGCAGTACTTC. Translation gives CASSLGSRTMSEQYF.

The V call is TRBV30, the J call TRBJ2-7; no firm D call. Trimming took off 0 bases at V and 4 bases at J, with 7 bases between the two ends. This CDR3 has 12 residues. Germline V gene data show CDR1 as GTSNPN and CDR2 as SVGIG (reference sequence). For the CDR3, the DNA is TGTGCCTGGAGTGTAGACTTGTACGAGCAGTACTTC. Its translation: CAWSVDLYEQYF.

The V and J genes are TRBV30 and TRBJ2-7; no definite D call. Trimming pared 3 bases from V and 2 bases from J, leaving 20 bases between. The CDR3 length is 16 residues. Germline V gives CDR1 GTSNPN, CDR2 SVGIG (reference sequence). The CDR3 nucleotides are TGTGCCTGGAGGCCCACCTGGCCAAATCAACCCTACGAGCAGTACTTC. This encodes CAWRPTWPNQPYEQYF.

J is TRBJ2-7 and V is TRBV18, with D unresolved. V was shortened by 2 bases and J by 4 bases, with 6 bases between the two germline ends. The CDR3 length is 12 residues. CDR1 KGHSH and CDR2 LQKENI come from the germline V gene. For the CDR3, the DNA is TGTGCCAGCTCACCAGGGCAATACGAGCAGTACTTC. This gives the protein CASSPGQYEQYF. The entire variable domain, with the rest obtained from reference TRBV18 and TRBJ2-7, is as follows: NAGVMQNPRHLVRRRGQEARLRCSPMKGHSHVYWYRQLPEEGLKFMVYLQKENIIDESGMPKERFSAEFPKEGPSILRIQQVVRGDSAAYFCASSPGQYEQYFGPGTRLTVT.

The V and J genes are TRBV10-2 and TRBJ2-1; tentative D call: TRBD2 (6 bases). Germline V gives CDR1 WSHSY, CDR2 SAAADI. V shed 10 bases and J shed 6 bases, with 16 bases lying between them. This CDR3 is 13 amino acids long. CDR3 bases: TGCGCCATAGGAACGGGAGACCTCAATGAGCAGTTCTTC. Translated: CAIGTGDLNEQFF.

The rearrangement uses TRBV6-5 and TRBJ2-3; 9 bases fit TRBD2. Germline trimming cut 0 bases from V and 7 bases from J; bases unmatched to any gene: 8. The germline V gene has CDR1 MNHEY and CDR2 SVGAGI. This CDR3 comprises 16 residues. The CDR3 DNA reads TGTGCCAGCAGTTACTCGTCCGGCGGGAGGGCACATACGCAGTATTTT. Amino acids: CASSYSSGGRAHTQYF.

The V and J genes are TRBV6-6 and TRBJ2-7, with D hard to call. The germline V gene has CDR1 MNHNY and CDR2 SVGAGI (reference sequence). Trimming took 0 bases from V and 4 from J, leaving 4 bases between them. The CDR3 runs to 12 residues. The CDR3 DNA reads TGTGCCAGCAGTTACTCCTTTTACGAGCAGTACTTC. This gives the protein CASSYSFYEQYF.

The chain uses TRBV9 and TRBJ1-4; weak D call: TRBD1 (6 bases). V was shortened by 3 bases and J by 0 bases, with 15 bases between the two germline ends. There are 17 residues in the CDR3. Germline V gene lookup returns CDR1 SGDLS and CDR2 YYNGEE. CDR3 sequence: CASSAGQLTPTNEKLFF. The CDR3 nucleotides read TGTGCCAGCAGCGCCGGACAGCTTACCCCAACTAATGAAAAACTGTTTTTT.

The chain links TRBV30 to TRBJ1-4, with a weak D call TRBD1 (5 bases). Trimming left V 3 bases short and J 6 bases short, with 11 bases between. Germline V CDR1 and CDR2: GTSNPN, SVGIG (reference sequence). This CDR3 has 13 residues. CDR3 DNA sequence: TGTGCCTGGAGCGGGGGATTCGATGAAAAACTGTTTTTT. Its protein product is CAWSGGFDEKLFF.

The rearrangement uses TRBV11-2 and TRBJ2-7; D is ambiguous. Germline values: CDR1 SGHAT, CDR2 FQNNGV. The CDR3 spans 11 residues. V lost 5 bases, J lost 3 bases, and 5 bases lay in between. The CDR3 is CASSGDYEQYF. CDR3 nucleotides: TGTGCCAGCAGCGGAGACTACGAGCAGTACTTC.

This chain links TRBV28 with TRBJ2-5; TRBD1 is a possible D gene (5 bases). The CDR3 loop spans 14 amino acids. Germline-derived CDR1 and CDR2 are MDHEN and SYDVKM. Trimming left V 1 base short and J 3 bases short, with 9 bases between. CDR3 coding DNA: TGTGCCAGCAGTTTATCAGGGCCCAAAGAGACCCAGTACTTC. Its protein product is CASSLSGPKETQYF.

The gene calls are TRBV6-5 and TRBJ2-7, with 8 nucleotides matching TRBD2. CDR1 and CDR2 from the germline V gene are MNHEY and SVGAGI. The CDR3 is 14 amino acids. The trim removed 6 bases at V and 3 bases at J, leaving 7 bases unmatched. The CDR3 DNA reads as TGTGCCAGCAGCCGGGAGGGAGGGAACTACGAGCAGTACTTC. This encodes CASSREGGNYEQYF.